This is a list of T cell receptor beta chains from one sample in a study of identical twins. TCRdb fed the 5' RACE reads into MiXCR, producing one record per CDR3 protein. The data contain 250,000 to 300,000 distinct CDR3 sequences, more than 8% of them singletons. These data were also reused for a study on yellow fever vaccine responses in identical twins.

The sequenced sample was CD8+ T cells sorted from blood. The receptors shown here come from a woman younger than 35 in good health. Both conserved end residues are part of each CDR3. The D gene is left open where the match is weak. Part of the rows lack a size; the others show once, few, many or a class for expanded clones.

TRBV28	TRBJ2-1	NA	NA	CASRGSRSSYNEQFF	TGTGCCAGCAGGGGGTCGCGGAGCTCCTACAATGAGCAGTTCTTC
TRBV27	TRBJ2-1	many	NA	CASSYGHEQFF	TGTGCCAGCAGTTATGGTCATGAGCAGTTCTTC
TRBV6-1	TRBJ2-7	many	TRBD1	CASTGTGSIRQYF	TGTGCCAGCACGGGGACAGGCTCTATAAGGCAGTACTTC
TRBV7-9	TRBJ2-7	NA	TRBD2	CASSPGTISYEQYF	TGTGCCAGCAGCCCGGGGACTATCTCCTACGAGCAGTACTTC
TRBV13	TRBJ2-4	NA	NA	CASSARDFLAKNIQYF	TGTGCCAGCAGCGCCCGGGACTTCCTAGCCAAAAACATTCAGTACTTC
TRBV27	TRBJ1-6	NA	NA	CASSWLRDGHNSPLHF	TGTGCCAGCAGTTGGCTACGGGACGGACATAATTCACCCCTCCACTTT
TRBV5-8	TRBJ2-1	NA	TRBD1	CASSSGQANSYNEQFF	TGTGCCAGCAGCTCGGGACAGGCGAACTCCTACAATGAGCAGTTCTTC
TRBV29-1	TRBJ1-2	many	TRBD1	CSVLGQGANYGYTF	TGCAGCGTCCTCGGACAGGGCGCTAACTATGGCTACACCTTC
TRBV4-2	TRBJ2-7	NA	NA	CASSERDYEQYF	TGTGCCAGCAGCGAAAGAGACTACGAGCAGTACTTC
TRBV7-9	TRBJ2-2	many	NA	CASSSYVGGELFF	TGTGCCAGCAGCTCGTACGTCGGCGGGGAGCTGTTTTTT
TRBV3-1	TRBJ2-5	NA	TRBD2	CASSREGWQETQYF	TGTGCCAGCAGCCGGGAGGGGTGGCAAGAGACCCAGTACTTC
TRBV2	TRBJ2-2	NA	NA	CASKEVKNTGELFF	TGTGCCAGCAAAGAGGTCAAGAACACCGGGGAGCTGTTTTTT
TRBV5-8	TRBJ2-7	NA	NA	CASSYGASSPYEQYF	TGTGCCAGCAGCTATGGGGCGTCTTCTCCCTACGAGCAGTACTTC
TRBV19	TRBJ2-2	NA	TRBD2	CASRLAGNTGELFF	TGTGCCAGTAGACTAGCGGGAAACACCGGGGAGCTGTTTTTT
TRBV4-3	TRBJ2-1	many	NA	CASSQGTGSGNEQFF	TGCGCCAGCAGCCAAGGGACGGGGTCGGGCAATGAGCAGTTCTTC
TRBV7-6	TRBJ2-2	NA	NA	CASSNSGELFF	TGTGCCAGCAGCAATAGCGGGGAGCTGTTTTTT
TRBV5-6	TRBJ2-7	few	TRBD2	CASSLDGGRAHEQYF	TGTGCCAGCAGCTTGGATGGCGGGAGGGCCCACGAGCAGTACTTC
TRBV5-1	TRBJ2-4	many	TRBD2	CASSPPLAGALNIQYF	TGCGCCAGCAGCCCCCCACTAGCGGGGGCCCTAAACATTCAGTACTTC
TRBV3-1	TRBJ2-3	NA	TRBD2	CASSQTSGYLTDTQYF	TGTGCCAGCAGCCAGACTAGCGGGTACCTCACAGATACGCAGTATTTT
TRBV9	TRBJ2-7	few	NA	CASSPSYGDEQYF	TGTGCCAGCAGCCCCTCCTACGGAGACGAGCAGTACTTC
TRBV6-5	TRBJ2-2	NA	NA	CASSTLQGGELFF	TGTGCCAGCAGTACACTGCAGGGCGGGGAGCTGTTTTTT
TRBV12-3/TRBV12-4	TRBJ2-2	NA	TRBD1	CASSSTGQGFTGELFF	TGTGCCAGCAGTTCGACAGGACAGGGTTTCACCGGGGAGCTGTTTTTT
TRBV7-9	TRBJ2-7	few	NA	CASSLTEDYEQYF	TGTGCCAGCAGCTTAACCGAGGACTACGAGCAGTACTTC
TRBV27	TRBJ2-1	many	NA	CASSLRGDEQFF	TGTGCCAGCAGCTTAAGGGGGGATGAGCAGTTCTTC
TRBV7-2	TRBJ2-1	NA	TRBD2	CASSNRLAGPYNEQFF	TGTGCCAGCAGCAACCGACTAGCGGGCCCCTACAATGAGCAGTTCTTC
TRBV5-6	TRBJ1-2	few	NA	CASRMETGFDGYTF	TGTGCCAGCAGGATGGAGACAGGTTTTGATGGCTACACCTTC
TRBV18	TRBJ2-7	NA	TRBD2	CASSPLGLAGDYEQYF	TGTGCCAGCTCACCCCTCGGACTAGCGGGGGACTACGAGCAGTACTTC
TRBV4-1	TRBJ2-7	many	TRBD2	CASSRLAGGRYEQYF	TGCGCCAGCAGCCGACTAGCGGGAGGGCGATACGAGCAGTACTTC
TRBV11-1	TRBJ2-3	few	TRBD2	CASSFPSGTSGPSTDTQYF	TGTGCCAGCAGCTTTCCTTCCGGGACTAGCGGTCCTAGCACAGATACGCAGTATTTT
TRBV12-3/TRBV12-4	TRBJ2-3	many	NA	CASSLRDITDTQYF	TGTGCCAGCAGTTTACGGGACATCACAGATACGCAGTATTTT
TRBV6-2/TRBV6-3	TRBJ2-7	NA	NA	CASSSPLLHEQYF	TGTGCCAGCAGTTCCCCCCTCCTCCACGAGCAGTACTTC
TRBV9	TRBJ2-5	many	NA	CASSVGGGIQETQYF	TGTGCCAGCAGCGTAGGTGGGGGGATCCAAGAGACCCAGTACTTC
TRBV4-2	TRBJ2-7	many	TRBD2	CASSPGLAGSYEQYF	TGTGCCAGCAGCCCGGGACTAGCGGGATCCTACGAGCAGTACTTC
TRBV5-1	TRBJ2-5	many	NA	CASSLDRYRAEETQYF	TGCGCCAGCAGCTTGGATAGGTACAGGGCGGAGGAGACCCAGTACTTC
TRBV20-1	TRBJ2-1	few	TRBD2	CSARGFLTGLAGGGSYNEQFF	TGCAGTGCTAGAGGCTTTTTAACCGGACTAGCGGGGGGGGGCTCCTACAATGAGCAGTTCTTC
TRBV6-5	TRBJ2-3	many	TRBD2	CASSSAGGGTDTQYF	TGTGCCAGCAGTTCGGCGGGAGGAGGCACAGATACGCAGTATTTT
TRBV7-9	TRBJ2-1	few	TRBD2	CASSLASSGGPYNEQFF	TGTGCCAGCAGCCTAGCCTCTAGCGGGGGGCCTTACAATGAGCAGTTCTTC
TRBV29-1	TRBJ2-1	many	NA	CSVEEAGYNEQFF	TGCAGCGTTGAAGAGGCGGGCTACAATGAGCAGTTCTTC
TRBV2	TRBJ2-7	few	NA	CASTGLTYEQYF	TGTGCCAGCACAGGACTTACCTACGAGCAGTACTTC
TRBV27	TRBJ2-2	few	NA	CASFSWANTGELFF	TGTGCCAGCTTCAGTTGGGCGAACACCGGGGAGCTGTTTTTT
TRBV20-1	TRBJ2-5	many	TRBD2	CSARDREAYQETQYF	TGCAGTGCTAGAGACCGGGAGGCGTACCAAGAGACCCAGTACTTC
TRBV4-3	TRBJ2-1	many	NA	CASSQVRGPYNEQFF	TGCGCCAGCAGCCAAGTAAGGGGCCCTTACAATGAGCAGTTCTTC
TRBV20-1	TRBJ1-5	few	TRBD1	CSASRDREGRPQHF	TGCAGTGCTTCCCGAGACAGGGAAGGTCGGCCCCAGCATTTT
TRBV20-1	TRBJ2-3	few	TRBD2	CSAIGGEEGDTQYF	TGCAGTGCTATCGGGGGGGAGGAGGGAGATACGCAGTATTTT
TRBV4-3	TRBJ2-7	many	NA	CASSQDTGMSLEQYF	TGCGCCAGCAGCCAAGATACAGGGATGTCTCTCGAGCAGTACTTC
TRBV29-1	TRBJ2-7	many	TRBD2	CSVGGLASSYEQYF	TGCAGCGTCGGGGGACTAGCGAGTTCCTACGAGCAGTACTTC
TRBV7-9	TRBJ2-1	many	TRBD2	CASSRLAGSYNEQFF	TGTGCCAGCAGCCGACTAGCGGGCTCCTACAATGAGCAGTTCTTC
TRBV9	TRBJ2-7	few	TRBD1	CASSGDRAPYEQYF	TGTGCCAGCAGCGGCGACAGGGCCCCCTACGAGCAGTACTTC
TRBV27	TRBJ2-5	NA	TRBD1	CASSFDRGGETQYF	TGTGCCAGCAGTTTCGACAGGGGGGGAGAGACCCAGTACTTC